This entry lists 13 T cell receptor beta chains sequenced from one sample in a study of identifying expanded T cells in peripheral blood. The repertoire was sequenced with immunoSEQ multiplex PCR; TCRdb's copy has only in-frame clones and lacks some. This sample yields about 94,000 clones, of which 88% are seen a single time; approximately 5.3% belongs to the top ten. The sample comprised blood. The receptors were sampled from a person between 18 and 75 years old in good health.

The genes are TRBV9 and TRBJ2-3, with 8 bases matching TRBD2. The CDR3 runs 17 residues. V dropped 3 bases and J dropped 2; count of bases not matched to a gene: 11. Per germline, CDR1 SGDLS and CDR2 YYNGEE. The CDR3 DNA reads TGTGCCAGCAGCGCTATGGGGCTAGCGGGCTTCACAGATACGCAGTATTTT. Protein product: CASSAMGLAGFTDTQYF.

The chain has TRBV19 and TRBJ1-1; the match to TRBD1 covers 9 bases. V shed 9 bases and J 2 bases; nucleotides not matched to a gene: 10. Germline loops: CDR1 LNHDA, CDR2 SQIVND (reference sequence). This CDR3 has 15 amino acids. Here the CDR3 reads CASWDRDIPNTEAFF. In nucleotides, the CDR3 is TGTGCCAGCTGGGACAGGGACATCCCAAACACTGAAGCTTTCTTT.

This chain's CDR3 is CASSDGGYYEQYF. Written as DNA, the CDR3 is TGTGCCAGTAGTGATGGGGGGTACTACGAGCAGTACTTC. This rearrangement joins TRBV19 to TRBJ2-7; a weak D match, TRBD2 (6 bases). Germline CDR1 reads LNHDA; CDR2 reads SQIVND (reference sequence). The V gene lost 5 bases and the J gene lost 3 bases, with 11 bases spanning the gap. The CDR3 is made up of 13 amino acids.

The chain recombines TRBV19 with TRBJ2-2, with 8 positions matching TRBD2. Germline CDR1 reads LNHDA; CDR2 reads SQIVND (reference sequence). With 0 bases clipped from V and 6 bases from J, the junction kept 15 bases outside the gene matches. There are 19 residues in the CDR3. The CDR3 spells CASSIDRDGASGRAGELFF. CDR3 nucleotides: TGTGCCAGTAGTATAGATCGGGATGGGGCAAGCGGGAGAGCCGGGGAGCTGTTTTTT.

This chain joins TRBV30 and TRBJ1-5; 10 bases map to TRBD1. The length of the CDR3 is 17 residues. The V gene's germline CDR1 is GTSNPN and CDR2 SVGIG (reference sequence). The V gene end was trimmed by 0 bases and the J gene end by 0 bases; junction bases not matched to a gene: 5. The CDR3 bases are TGTGCCTGGAGTGTGGACAGGGGGATTAATAGCAATCAGCCCCAGCATTTT. Protein: CAWSVDRGINSNQPQHF. Using reference TRBV30 and TRBJ1-5 for the parts outside the CDR3, the full variable domain is SQTIHQWPATLVQPVGSPLSLECTVEGTSNPNLYWYRQAAGRGLQLLFYSVGIGQISSEVPQNLSASRPQDRQFILSSKKLLLSDSGFYLCAWSVDRGINSNQPQHFGDGTRLSIL.

In this sample, this clone turned up a few times. The rearrangement uses TRBV25-1 and TRBJ1-2, with TRBD1 identical over 7 bases. The germline V gene encodes CDR1 MGHDK and CDR2 SYGVNS. The CDR3 is 12 residues long. Trimming at V came to 6 bases and at J to 5 bases, leaving 3 bases not matched to a gene. The DNA for the CDR3 is TGTGCCAGCAGAGGGACAGATTATGGCTACACCTTC. Translation: CASRGTDYGYTF.

V is TRBV5-5 and J is TRBJ1-1; no clear D gene. CDR3 size: 16 residues. In germline, CDR1 is SGHKS, CDR2 YYEKEE (reference sequence). Deletions cut 0 bases from V and 2 bases from J, with 14 bases between. The CDR3: CASSLAVGGRNTEAFF. DNA of the CDR3: TGTGCCAGCAGCTTGGCTGTTGGAGGGAGAAACACTGAAGCTTTCTTT.

The chain has TRBV7-2 and TRBJ2-3; 12 positions match TRBD2. V lost 5 bases and J lost 2; bases outside the gene matches: 5. Germline CDR1 SGHTA, CDR2 FQGNSA. The CDR3 is 16 residues long. Here the CDR3 DNA reads TGTGCCAGCAGCCATGGACTAGCGGGACTCACAGATACGCAGTATTTT. Residues: CASSHGLAGLTDTQYF.

The chain couples TRBV18 to TRBJ1-1; a possible D gene is TRBD1 (5 bases). Trimming took off 3 bases at V and 8 bases at J, with 19 bases between the two ends. CDR3 length: 15 residues. Germline V gene lookup returns CDR1 KGHSH and CDR2 LQKENI. The CDR3 nucleotides read TGTGCCAGCTCACCGAGGAGGGACGTCGGGGTCGAAGCTTTCTTT. It codes for CASSPRRDVGVEAFF. The whole variable domain, remainder taken from reference TRBV18 and TRBJ1-1, is NAGVMQNPRHLVRRRGQEARLRCSPMKGHSHVYWYRQLPEEGLKFMVYLQKENIIDESGMPKERFSAEFPKEGPSILRIQQVVRGDSAAYFCASSPRRDVGVEAFFGQGTRLTVV.

The CDR3 bases are TGTGCCAGCAGCCTAGGACAGGCCTGGACAGATACGCAGTATTTT. This sequence encodes CASSLGQAWTDTQYF. The gene calls are TRBV4-2 and TRBJ2-3, with 7 bases identical to TRBD1. With V trimmed by 4 bases and J by 3 bases, 7 bases remained unmatched. Germline-derived CDR1 and CDR2 are LGHNA and YNFKEQ. The CDR3 runs 15 residues.

The chain couples TRBV9 to TRBJ2-3; D gene ambiguous. Trimming stripped 2 bases from V and 2 bases from J, with 9 bases between. The germline CDR1 and CDR2 sequences are SGDLS and YYNGEE. The CDR3 runs 14 residues. The chain's CDR3 is CASSVEQNTDTQYF. Written as DNA, the CDR3 is TGTGCCAGCAGCGTCGAGCAGAACACAGATACGCAGTATTTT. Using reference TRBV9 and TRBJ2-3 for the parts outside the CDR3, the full variable domain is DSGVTQTPKHLITATGQRVTLRCSPRSGDLSVYWYQQSLDQGLQFLIQYYNGEERAKGNILERFSAQQFPDLHSELNLSSLELGDSALYFCASSVEQNTDTQYFGPGTRLTVL.

The rearrangement uses TRBV5-1 and TRBJ1-2; maybe TRBD1 (6 bases). Per germline, CDR1 SGHRS and CDR2 YFSETQ. The CDR3 spans 16 residues. The ends were cut back, 3 bases at V and 7 bases at J, with 22 bases in the middle. CDR3 sequence reads: CASSSGSGVASSGYTF. CDR3 DNA: TGCGCCAGCAGCTCCGGCTCAGGGGTCGCTAGTTCTGGCTACACCTTC.

This clone was seen only a few times. The CDR3 region has the DNA TGTGCCAGCAGTGGGTACAGGGGTCAGCCCCAGCATTTT. It translates to CASSGYRGQPQHF. The chain employs TRBV2 and TRBJ1-5; TRBD1 agrees at 7 bases. Germline V lookup: CDR1 SNHLY, CDR2 FYNNEI. The CDR3 is 13 residues long. The J segment lost 6 bases and the V segment lost 4 bases, leaving 3 bases of the junction unmatched.